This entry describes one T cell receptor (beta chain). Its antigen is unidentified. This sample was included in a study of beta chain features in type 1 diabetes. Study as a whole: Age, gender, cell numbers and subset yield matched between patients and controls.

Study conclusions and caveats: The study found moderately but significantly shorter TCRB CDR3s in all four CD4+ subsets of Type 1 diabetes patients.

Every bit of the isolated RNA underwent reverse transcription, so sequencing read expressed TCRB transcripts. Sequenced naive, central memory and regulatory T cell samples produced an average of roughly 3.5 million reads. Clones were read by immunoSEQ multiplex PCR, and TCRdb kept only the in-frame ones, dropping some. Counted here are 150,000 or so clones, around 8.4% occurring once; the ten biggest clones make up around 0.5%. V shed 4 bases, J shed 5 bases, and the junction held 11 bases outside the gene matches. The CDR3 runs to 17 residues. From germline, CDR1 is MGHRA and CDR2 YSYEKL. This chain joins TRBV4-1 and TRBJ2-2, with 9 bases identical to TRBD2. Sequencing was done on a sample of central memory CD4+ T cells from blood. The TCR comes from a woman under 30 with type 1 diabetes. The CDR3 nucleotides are TGCGCCAGCAGCCTAAAGAGTGGACTAGCGCAGACCGGGGAGCTGTTTTTT. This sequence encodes CASSLKSGLAQTGELFF.